The sequence of this T cell receptor (beta chain) was determined in a study of identical twins. Overall study findings and caveats: Twins shared out-of-frame alpha sequences with excess low generation probability. Sharing of beta out-of-frame sequences by twins showed a weaker excess. Recombination models fit unrelated individuals' TCR alpha sharing but underestimated twins'. There were fewer insertions in abundant cord blood beta clonotypes, but memory repertoires showed no such pattern.

TCRdb ran MiXCR on the 5' RACE reads and lists one entry per CDR3 protein. The table lists around 480,000 distinct CDR3 sequences, 11% to 15% of them singletons. This clonotype showed up many times. Its matching antigen is unknown. The CDR3 covers 13 residues. V was shortened by 4 bases and J by 7 bases, with 13 bases between the two germline ends. Germline loops: CDR1 MNHEY, CDR2 SMNVEV (reference sequence). The same data also went into a second study, on yellow fever vaccine responses in identical twins.

The chain couples TRBV27 to TRBJ2-5; D might be TRBD2 (6 bases). The clonotype was recovered from a woman aged 18-29 years in good health. The material sequenced was CD4+ T cells sorted from blood. The CDR3 sequence: CASSSTVGGTQYF. CDR3 sequence (DNA): TGTGCCAGCAGTTCGACAGTCGGGGGGACCCAGTACTTC.